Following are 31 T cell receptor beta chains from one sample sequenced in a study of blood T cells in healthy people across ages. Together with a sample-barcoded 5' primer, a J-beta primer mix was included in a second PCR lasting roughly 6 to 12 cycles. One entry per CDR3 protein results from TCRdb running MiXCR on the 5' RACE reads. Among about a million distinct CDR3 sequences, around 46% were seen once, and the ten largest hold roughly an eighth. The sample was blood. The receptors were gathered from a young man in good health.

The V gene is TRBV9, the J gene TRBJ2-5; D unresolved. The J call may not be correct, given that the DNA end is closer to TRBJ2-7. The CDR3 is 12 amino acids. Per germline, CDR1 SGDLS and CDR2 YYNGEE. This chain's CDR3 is CASSVGDSEQYF. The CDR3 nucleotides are TGTGCCAGCAGCGTAGGGGATTCCGAGCAGTACTTC.

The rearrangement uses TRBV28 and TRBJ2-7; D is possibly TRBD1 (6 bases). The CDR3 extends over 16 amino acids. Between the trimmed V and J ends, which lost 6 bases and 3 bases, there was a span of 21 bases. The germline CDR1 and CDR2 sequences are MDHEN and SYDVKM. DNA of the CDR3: TGTGCCAGCAGCAATTTACAGGGACGGGAATACTACGAGCAGTACTTC. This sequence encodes CASSNLQGREYYEQYF.

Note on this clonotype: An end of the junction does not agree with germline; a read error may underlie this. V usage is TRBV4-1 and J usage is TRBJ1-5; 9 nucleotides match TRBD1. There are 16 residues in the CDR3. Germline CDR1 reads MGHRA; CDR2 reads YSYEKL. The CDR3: CAGSQDEGQGYQPQHF. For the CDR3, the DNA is TGCGCCGGCAGCCAAGATGAAGGACAGGGGTATCAGCCCCAGCATTTT.

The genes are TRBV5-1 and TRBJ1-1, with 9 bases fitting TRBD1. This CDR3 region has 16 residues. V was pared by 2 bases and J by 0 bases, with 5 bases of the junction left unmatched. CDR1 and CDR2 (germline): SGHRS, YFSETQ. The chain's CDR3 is CASSFRTGALNTEAFF. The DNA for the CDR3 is TGCGCCAGCAGCTTCCGGACAGGGGCTTTGAACACTGAAGCTTTCTTT.

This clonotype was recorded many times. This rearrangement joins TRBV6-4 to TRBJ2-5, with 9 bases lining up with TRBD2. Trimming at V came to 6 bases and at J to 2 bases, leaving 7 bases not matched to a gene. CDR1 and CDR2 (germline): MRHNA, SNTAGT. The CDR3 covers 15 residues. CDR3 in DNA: TGTGCCAGCAGCGAGACTAGCGGTGAACAAGAGACCCAGTACTTC. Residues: CASSETSGEQETQYF.

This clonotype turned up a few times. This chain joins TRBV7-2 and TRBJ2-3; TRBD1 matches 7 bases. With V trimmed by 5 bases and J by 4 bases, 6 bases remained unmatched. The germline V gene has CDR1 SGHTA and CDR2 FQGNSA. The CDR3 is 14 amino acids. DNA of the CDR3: TGTGCCAGCAGCCCTCGACAGGGAGCAGATACGCAGTATTTT. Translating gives CASSPRQGADTQYF.

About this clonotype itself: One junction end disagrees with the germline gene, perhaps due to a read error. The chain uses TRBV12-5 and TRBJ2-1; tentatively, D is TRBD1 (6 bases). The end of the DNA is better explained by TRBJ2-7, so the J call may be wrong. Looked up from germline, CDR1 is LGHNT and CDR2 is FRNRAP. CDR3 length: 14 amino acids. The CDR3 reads CAGGVTTGSNEQYF. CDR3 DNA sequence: TGTGCTGGTGGTGTGACGACAGGCAGCAATGAGCAGTACTTC.

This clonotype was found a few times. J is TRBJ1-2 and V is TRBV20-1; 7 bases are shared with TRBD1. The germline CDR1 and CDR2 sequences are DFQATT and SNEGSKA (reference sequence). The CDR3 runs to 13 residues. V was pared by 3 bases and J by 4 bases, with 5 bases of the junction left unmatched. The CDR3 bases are TGCAGTGCTAGCCACAGGACAGGCTATGGCTACACCTTC. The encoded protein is CSASHRTGYGYTF.

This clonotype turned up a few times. This CDR3 reads CATSREQGNYEQYF. In nucleotides, the CDR3 is TGTGCCACCAGCAGAGAACAGGGGAACTACGAGCAGTACTTC. The V and J genes are TRBV15 and TRBJ2-7, with TRBD1 matching 7 bases. Germline trimming cut 0 bases from V and 3 bases from J; bases unmatched to any gene: 2. Per germline, CDR1 LNHNV and CDR2 YYDKDF (reference sequence). The CDR3 extends over 14 amino acids.

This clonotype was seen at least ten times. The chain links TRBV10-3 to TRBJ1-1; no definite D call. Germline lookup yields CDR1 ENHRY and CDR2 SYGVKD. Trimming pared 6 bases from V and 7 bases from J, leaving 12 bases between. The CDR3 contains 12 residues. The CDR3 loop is CAIRGTVGEAFF. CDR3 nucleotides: TGTGCCATCAGAGGAACAGTCGGTGAAGCTTTCTTT.

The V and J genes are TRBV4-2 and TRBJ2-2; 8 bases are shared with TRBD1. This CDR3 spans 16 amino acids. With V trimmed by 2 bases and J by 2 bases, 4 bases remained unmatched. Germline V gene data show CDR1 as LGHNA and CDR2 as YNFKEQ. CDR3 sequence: CASSQTGQENTGELFF. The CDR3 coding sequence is TGTGCCAGCAGCCAAACGGGACAGGAAAACACCGGGGAGCTGTTTTTT.

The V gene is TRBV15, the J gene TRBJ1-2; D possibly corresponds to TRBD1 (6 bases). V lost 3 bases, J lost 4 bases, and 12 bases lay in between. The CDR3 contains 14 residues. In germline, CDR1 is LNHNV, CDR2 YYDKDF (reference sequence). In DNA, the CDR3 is TGTGCCACCAGCAGGGTACAGGGCGGCTATGGCTACACCTTC. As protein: CATSRVQGGYGYTF.

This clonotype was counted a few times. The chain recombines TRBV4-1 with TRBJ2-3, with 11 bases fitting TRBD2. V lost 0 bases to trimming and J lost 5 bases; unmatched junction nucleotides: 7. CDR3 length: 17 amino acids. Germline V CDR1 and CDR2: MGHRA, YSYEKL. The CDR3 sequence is CASSQDWRLAGGDTQYF. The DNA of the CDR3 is TGCGCCAGCAGCCAAGACTGGAGGCTAGCGGGGGGAGATACGCAGTATTTT.

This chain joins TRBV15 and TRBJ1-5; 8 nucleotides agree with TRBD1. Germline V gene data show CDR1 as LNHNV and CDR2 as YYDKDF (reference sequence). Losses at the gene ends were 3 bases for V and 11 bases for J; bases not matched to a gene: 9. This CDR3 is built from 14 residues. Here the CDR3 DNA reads TGTGCCACCAGCAGGGACAGGGATAATCGAGCCCAGCATTTT. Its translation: CATSRDRDNRAQHF. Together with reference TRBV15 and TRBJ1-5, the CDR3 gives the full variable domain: DAMVIQNPRYQVTQFGKPVTLSCSQTLNHNVMYWYQQKSSQAPKLLFHYYDKDFNNEADTPDNFQSRRPNTSFCFLDIRSPGLGDTAMYLCATSRDRDNRAQHFGDGTRLSIL.

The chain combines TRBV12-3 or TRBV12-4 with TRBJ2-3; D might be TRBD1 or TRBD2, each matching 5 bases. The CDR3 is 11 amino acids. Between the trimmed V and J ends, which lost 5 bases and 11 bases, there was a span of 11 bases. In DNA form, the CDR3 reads TGTGCCAGCAGTCAGGGACGCGGGCAGTATTTT. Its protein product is CASSQGRGQYF.

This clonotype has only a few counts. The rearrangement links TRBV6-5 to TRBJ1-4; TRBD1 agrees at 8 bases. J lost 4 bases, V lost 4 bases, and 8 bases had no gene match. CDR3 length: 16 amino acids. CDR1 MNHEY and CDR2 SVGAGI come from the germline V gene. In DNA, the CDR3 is TGTGCCAGCAGTTTGATGACAGGGGCGGGTAATGAAAAACTGTTTTTT. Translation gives CASSLMTGAGNEKLFF.

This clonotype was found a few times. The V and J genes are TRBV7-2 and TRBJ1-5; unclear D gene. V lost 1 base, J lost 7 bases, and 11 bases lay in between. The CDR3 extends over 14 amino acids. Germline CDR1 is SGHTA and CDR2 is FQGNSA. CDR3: CASSLGLGYQPQHF. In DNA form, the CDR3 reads TGTGCCAGCAGCTTAGGCCTGGGCTACCAGCCCCAGCATTTT.

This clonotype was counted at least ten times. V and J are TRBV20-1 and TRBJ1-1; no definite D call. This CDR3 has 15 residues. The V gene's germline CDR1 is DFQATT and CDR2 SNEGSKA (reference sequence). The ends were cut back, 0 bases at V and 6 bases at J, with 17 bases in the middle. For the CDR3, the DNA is TGCAGTGCTAGAGAGTCGACTGGTTTCGTCGCTGAAGCTTTCTTT. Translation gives CSARESTGFVAEAFF.

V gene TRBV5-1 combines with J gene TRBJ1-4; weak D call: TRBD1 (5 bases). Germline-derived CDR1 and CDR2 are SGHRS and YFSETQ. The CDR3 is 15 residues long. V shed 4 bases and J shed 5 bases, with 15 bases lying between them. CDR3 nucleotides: TGCGCCAGCAGCCGCCTAGGGGCGTACAATGAAAAACTGTTTTTT. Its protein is CASSRLGAYNEKLFF.

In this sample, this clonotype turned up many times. CDR3 region: CASTLSGGKETQYF. The CDR3 DNA reads as TGTGCCAGCACCTTAAGCGGGGGGAAAGAGACCCAGTACTTC. This chain links TRBV6-5 with TRBJ2-5, with 9 bases that match TRBD2. With V trimmed by 7 bases and J by 3 bases, 6 bases remained unmatched. The germline V gene has CDR1 MNHEY and CDR2 SVGAGI. This CDR3 is built from 14 residues.

In DNA, the CDR3 is TGTGCCAGTAGTATTGGTGAGGGCGAGCAGTACTTC. This encodes CASSIGEGEQYF. The J gene is TRBJ2-7, the V gene TRBV19; TRBD2 is a possible D gene (5 bases). V dropped 3 bases and J dropped 6 bases, with 9 bases sitting between them. From germline, CDR1 is LNHDA and CDR2 SQIVND (reference sequence). The CDR3 loop spans 12 amino acids.

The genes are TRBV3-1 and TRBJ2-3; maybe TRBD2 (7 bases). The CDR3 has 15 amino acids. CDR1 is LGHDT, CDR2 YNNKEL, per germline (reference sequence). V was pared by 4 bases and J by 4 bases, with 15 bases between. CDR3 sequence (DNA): TGTGCCAGCAGCCGCGGGGGACACGGCGCAGATACGCAGTATTTT. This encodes CASSRGGHGADTQYF.

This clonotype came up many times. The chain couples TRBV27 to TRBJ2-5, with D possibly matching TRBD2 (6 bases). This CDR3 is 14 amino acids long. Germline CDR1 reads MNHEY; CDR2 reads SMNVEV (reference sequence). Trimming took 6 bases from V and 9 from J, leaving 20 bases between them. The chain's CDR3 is CASSPLGSGSAQYF. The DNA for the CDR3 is TGTGCCAGCAGCCCACTCGGGAGCGGATCGGCCCAGTACTTC.

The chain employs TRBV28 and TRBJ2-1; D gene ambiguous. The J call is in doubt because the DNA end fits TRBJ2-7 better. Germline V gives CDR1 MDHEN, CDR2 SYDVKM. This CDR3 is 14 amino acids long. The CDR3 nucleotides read TGTGCCAGCAGGAGACGGATCACAACCTACGAGCAGTACTTC. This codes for CASRRRITTYEQYF.

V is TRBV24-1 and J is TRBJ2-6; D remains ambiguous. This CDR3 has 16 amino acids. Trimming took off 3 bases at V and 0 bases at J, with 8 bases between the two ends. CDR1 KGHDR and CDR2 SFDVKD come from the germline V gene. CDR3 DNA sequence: TGTGCCACCAGTGATGGGGTAAACTCTGGGGCCAACGTCCTGACTTTC. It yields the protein CATSDGVNSGANVLTF.

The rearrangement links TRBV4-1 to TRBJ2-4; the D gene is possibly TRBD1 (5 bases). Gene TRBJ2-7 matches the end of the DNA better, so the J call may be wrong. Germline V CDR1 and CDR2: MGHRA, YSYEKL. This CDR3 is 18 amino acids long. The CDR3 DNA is TGCGCCAGCAGCCACCTGGCGGCGGCAAGTACAGGTCGCTACGAGCAGTACTTC. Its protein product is CASSHLAAASTGRYEQYF.

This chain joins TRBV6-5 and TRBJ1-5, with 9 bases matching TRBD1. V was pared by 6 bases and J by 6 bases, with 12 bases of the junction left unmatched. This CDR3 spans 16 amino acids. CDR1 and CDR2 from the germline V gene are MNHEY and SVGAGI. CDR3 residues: CASRGTTGGHGQPQHF. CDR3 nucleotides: TGTGCCAGCAGGGGCACCACAGGGGGCCACGGTCAGCCCCAGCATTTT.

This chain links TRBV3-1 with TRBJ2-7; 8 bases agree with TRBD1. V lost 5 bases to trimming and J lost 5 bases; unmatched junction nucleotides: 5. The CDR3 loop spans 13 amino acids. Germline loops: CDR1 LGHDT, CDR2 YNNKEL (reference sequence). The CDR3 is CASSDQGANEQYF. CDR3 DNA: TGTGCCAGCAGCGATCAGGGGGCAAACGAGCAGTACTTC.

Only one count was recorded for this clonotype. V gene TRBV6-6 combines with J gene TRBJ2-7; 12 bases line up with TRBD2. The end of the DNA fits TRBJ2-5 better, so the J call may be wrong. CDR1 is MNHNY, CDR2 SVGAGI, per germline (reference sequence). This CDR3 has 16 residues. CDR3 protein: CASSTGLAGPRETQYF. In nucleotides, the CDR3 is TGTGCCAGCAGTACCGGACTAGCGGGGCCACGGGAGACCCAGTACTTC.

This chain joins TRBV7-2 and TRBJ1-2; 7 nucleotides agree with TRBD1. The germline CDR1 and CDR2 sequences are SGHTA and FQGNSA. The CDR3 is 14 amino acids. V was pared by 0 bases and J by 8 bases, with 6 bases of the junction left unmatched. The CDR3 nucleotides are TGTGCCAGCAGCTTAGCGACAGGGCTTGAAGGCTACACCTTC. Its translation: CASSLATGLEGYTF.

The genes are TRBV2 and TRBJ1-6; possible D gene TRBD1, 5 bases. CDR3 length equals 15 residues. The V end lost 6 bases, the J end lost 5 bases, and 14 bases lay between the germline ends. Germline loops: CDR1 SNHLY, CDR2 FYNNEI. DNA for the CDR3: TGTGCCAGCAGAACCGGGACCACCCATAATTCACCCCTCCACTTT. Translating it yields CASRTGTTHNSPLHF.